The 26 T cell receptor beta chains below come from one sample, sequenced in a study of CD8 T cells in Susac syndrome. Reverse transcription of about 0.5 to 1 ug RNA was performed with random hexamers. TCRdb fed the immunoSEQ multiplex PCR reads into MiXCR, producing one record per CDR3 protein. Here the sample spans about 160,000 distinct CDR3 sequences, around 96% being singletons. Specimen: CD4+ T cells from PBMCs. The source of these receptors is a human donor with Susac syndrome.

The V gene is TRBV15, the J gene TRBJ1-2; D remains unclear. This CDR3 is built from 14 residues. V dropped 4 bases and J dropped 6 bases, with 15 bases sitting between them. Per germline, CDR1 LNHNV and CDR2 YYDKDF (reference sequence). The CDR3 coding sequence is TGTGCCACCAGCATTGGGGTGGCAACGCATGGCTACACCTTC. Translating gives CATSIGVATHGYTF.

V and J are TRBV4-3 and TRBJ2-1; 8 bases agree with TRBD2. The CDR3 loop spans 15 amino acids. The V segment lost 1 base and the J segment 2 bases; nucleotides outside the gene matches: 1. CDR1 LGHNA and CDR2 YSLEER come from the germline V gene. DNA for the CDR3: TGCGCCAGCAGCCAAGCGGGGGGGCCCTACAATGAGCAGTTCTTC. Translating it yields CASSQAGGPYNEQFF.

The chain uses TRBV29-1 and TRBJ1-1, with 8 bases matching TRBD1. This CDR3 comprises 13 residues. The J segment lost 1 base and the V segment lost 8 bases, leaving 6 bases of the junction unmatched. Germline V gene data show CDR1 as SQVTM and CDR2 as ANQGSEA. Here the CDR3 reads CSLRTGWNTEAFF. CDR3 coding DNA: TGCAGCCTAAGGACAGGGTGGAACACTGAAGCTTTCTTT.

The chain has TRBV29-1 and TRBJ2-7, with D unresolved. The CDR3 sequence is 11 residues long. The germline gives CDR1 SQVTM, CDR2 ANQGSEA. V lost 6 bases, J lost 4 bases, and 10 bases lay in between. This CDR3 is CSVKLIYEQYF. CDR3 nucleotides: TGCAGCGTCAAACTGATTTACGAGCAGTACTTC.

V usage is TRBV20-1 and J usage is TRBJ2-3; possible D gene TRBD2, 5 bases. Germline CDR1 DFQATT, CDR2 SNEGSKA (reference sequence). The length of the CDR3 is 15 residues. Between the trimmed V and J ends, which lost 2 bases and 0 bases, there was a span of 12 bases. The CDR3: CSARHEGSSTDTQYF. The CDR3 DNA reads TGCAGTGCTAGACATGAAGGGAGTAGCACAGATACGCAGTATTTT.

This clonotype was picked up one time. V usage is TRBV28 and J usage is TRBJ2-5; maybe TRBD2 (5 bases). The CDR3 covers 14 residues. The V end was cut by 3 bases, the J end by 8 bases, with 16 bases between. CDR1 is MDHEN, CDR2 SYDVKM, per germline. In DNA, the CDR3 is TGTGCCAGCAGTTTCGGGCATCCGGGGAGTACCCAGTACTTC. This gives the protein CASSFGHPGSTQYF.

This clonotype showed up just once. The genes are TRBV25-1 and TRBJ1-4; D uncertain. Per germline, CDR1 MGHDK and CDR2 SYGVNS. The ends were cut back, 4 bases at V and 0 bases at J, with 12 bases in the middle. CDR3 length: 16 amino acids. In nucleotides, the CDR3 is TGTGCCAGCAGTGCCTTGGATCTCGCAACTAATGAAAAACTGTTTTTT. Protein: CASSALDLATNEKLFF.

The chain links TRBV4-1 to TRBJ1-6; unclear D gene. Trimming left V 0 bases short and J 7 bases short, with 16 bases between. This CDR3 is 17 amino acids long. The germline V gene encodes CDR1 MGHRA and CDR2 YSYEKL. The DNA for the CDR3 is TGCGCCAGCAGCCAAGATCGGAATCAGGCGAGAAATTCACCCCTCCACTTT. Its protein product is CASSQDRNQARNSPLHF.

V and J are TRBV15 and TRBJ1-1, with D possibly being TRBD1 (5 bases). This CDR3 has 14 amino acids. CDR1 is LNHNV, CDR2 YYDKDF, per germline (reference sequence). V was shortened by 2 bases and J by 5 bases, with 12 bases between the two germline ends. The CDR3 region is CATSRTQGRTEAFF. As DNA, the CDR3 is TGTGCCACCAGCAGAACGCAGGGAAGAACTGAAGCTTTCTTT.

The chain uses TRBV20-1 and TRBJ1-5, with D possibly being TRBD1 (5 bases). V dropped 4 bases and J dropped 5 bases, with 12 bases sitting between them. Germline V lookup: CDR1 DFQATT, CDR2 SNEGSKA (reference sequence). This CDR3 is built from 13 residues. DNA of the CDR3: TGCAGTGCTATCGACAGCCTCGATCAGCCCCAGCATTTT. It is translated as CSAIDSLDQPQHF.

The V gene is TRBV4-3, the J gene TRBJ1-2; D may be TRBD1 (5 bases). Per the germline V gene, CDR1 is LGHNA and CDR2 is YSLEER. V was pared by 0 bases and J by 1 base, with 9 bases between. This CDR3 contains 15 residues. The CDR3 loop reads CASSQEARGNYGYTF. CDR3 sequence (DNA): TGCGCCAGCAGCCAAGAAGCTAGGGGTAACTATGGCTACACCTTC.

CDR3 DNA sequence: TGCAGTGCAGAAGACAACTATGGCTACACCTTC. The encoded protein is CSAEDNYGYTF. The chain carries TRBV20-1 and TRBJ1-2, with D uncertain. Germline loops: CDR1 DFQATT, CDR2 SNEGSKA (reference sequence). Deletions cut 6 bases from V and 2 bases from J, with 7 bases between. This CDR3 is 11 amino acids long.

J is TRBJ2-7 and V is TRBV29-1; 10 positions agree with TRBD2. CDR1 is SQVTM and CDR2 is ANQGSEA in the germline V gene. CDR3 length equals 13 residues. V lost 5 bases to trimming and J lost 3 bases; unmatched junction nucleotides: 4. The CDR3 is CSVRTSGIYEQYF. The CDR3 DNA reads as TGCAGCGTTCGAACTAGCGGGATCTACGAGCAGTACTTC.

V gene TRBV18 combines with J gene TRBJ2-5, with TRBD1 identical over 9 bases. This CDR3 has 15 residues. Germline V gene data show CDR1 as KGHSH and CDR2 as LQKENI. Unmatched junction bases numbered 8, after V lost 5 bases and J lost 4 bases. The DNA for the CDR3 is TGTGCCAGCTCATCGGGACAGGGTGGCGGAGAGACCCAGTACTTC. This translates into CASSSGQGGGETQYF.

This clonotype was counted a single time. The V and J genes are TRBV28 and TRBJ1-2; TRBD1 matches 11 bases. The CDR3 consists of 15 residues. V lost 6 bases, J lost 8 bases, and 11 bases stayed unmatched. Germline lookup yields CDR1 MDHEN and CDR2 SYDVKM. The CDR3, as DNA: TGTGCCAGCAGGCGGGGGACAGGGGGTACTAAGGGCTACACCTTC. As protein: CASRRGTGGTKGYTF.

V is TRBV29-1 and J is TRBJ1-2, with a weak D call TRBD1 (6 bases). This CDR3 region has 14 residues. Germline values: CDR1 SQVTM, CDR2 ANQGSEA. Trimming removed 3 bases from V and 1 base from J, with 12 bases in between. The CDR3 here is CSVEDSLLNYGYTF. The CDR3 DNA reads TGCAGCGTTGAGGACAGCCTTCTTAACTATGGCTACACCTTC.

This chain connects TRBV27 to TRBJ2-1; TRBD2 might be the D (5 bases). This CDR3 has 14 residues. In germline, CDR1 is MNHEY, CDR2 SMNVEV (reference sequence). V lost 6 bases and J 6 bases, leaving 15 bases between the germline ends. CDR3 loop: CASSPNGLANEQFF. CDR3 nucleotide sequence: TGTGCCAGCAGCCCCAACGGCCTAGCCAATGAGCAGTTCTTC.

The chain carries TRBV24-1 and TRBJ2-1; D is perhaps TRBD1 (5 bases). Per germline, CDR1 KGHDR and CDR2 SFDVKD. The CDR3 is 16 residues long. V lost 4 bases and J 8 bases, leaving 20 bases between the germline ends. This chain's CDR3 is CATSDPRRQGRDEQFF. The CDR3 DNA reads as TGTGCCACCAGTGACCCCCGAAGGCAGGGTCGCGATGAGCAGTTCTTC.

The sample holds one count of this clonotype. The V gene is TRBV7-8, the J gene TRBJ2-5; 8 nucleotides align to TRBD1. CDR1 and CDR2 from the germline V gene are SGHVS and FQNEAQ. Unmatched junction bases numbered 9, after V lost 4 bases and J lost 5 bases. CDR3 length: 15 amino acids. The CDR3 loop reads CASSWGQDVRETQYF. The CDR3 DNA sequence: TGTGCCAGCAGCTGGGGACAGGATGTCCGGGAGACCCAGTACTTC. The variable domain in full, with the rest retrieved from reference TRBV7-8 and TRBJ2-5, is GAGVSQSPRYKVAKRGQDVALRCDPISGHVSLFWYQQALGQGPEFLTYFQNEAQLDKSGLPSDRFFAERPEGSVSTLKIQRTQQEDSAVYLCASSWGQDVRETQYFGPGTRLLVL.

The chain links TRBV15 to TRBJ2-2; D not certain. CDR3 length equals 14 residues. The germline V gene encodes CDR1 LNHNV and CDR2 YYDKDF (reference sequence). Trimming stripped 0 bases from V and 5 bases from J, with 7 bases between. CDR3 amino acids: CATSRDRITGELFF. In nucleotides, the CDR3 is TGTGCCACCAGCAGAGACAGGATTACCGGGGAGCTGTTTTTT.

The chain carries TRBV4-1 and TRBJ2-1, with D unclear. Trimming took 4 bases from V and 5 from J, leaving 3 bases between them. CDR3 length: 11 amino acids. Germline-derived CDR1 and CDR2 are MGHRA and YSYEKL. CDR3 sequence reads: CASSRDNEQFF. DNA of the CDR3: TGCGCCAGCAGCCGGGACAATGAGCAGTTCTTC.

CDR3: CASSQDVSSDTQYF. In nucleotides, the CDR3 is TGTGCCAGCAGCCAAGATGTTAGCTCAGATACGCAGTATTTT. The chain couples TRBV4-2 to TRBJ2-3; D unresolved. The V and J ends lost 0 bases and 4 bases respectively, with 8 bases between them. CDR3 size: 14 residues. The germline V gene encodes CDR1 LGHNA and CDR2 YNFKEQ.

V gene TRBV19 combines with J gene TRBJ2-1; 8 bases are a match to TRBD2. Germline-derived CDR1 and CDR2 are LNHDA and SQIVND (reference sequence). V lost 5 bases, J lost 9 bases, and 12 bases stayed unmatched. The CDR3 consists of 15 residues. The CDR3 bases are TGTGCCAGTAGTCTGAGCCGACTAGCGATGCGTGAGCAGTTCTTC. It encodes CASSLSRLAMREQFF.

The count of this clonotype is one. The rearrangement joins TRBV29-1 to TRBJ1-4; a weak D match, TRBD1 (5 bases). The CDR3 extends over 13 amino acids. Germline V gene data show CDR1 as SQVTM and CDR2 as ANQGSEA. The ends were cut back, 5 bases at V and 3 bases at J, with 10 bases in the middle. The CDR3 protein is CSVTPGANEKLFF. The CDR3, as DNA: TGCAGCGTTACCCCGGGGGCTAATGAAAAACTGTTTTTT.

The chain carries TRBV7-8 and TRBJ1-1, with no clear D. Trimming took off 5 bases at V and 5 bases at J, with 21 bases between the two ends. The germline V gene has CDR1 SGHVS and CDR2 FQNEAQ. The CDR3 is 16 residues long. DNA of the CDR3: TGTGCCAGCAGCCGGATCGAGGCCGGCAGGTGGACTGAAGCTTTCTTT. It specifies CASSRIEAGRWTEAFF.

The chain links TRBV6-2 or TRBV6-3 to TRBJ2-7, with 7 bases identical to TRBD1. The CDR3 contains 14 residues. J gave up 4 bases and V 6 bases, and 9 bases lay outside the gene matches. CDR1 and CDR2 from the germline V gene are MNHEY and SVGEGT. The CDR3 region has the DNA TGTGCCAGCAGACGTGGGACAGATTTTTACGAGCAGTACGTC. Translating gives CASRRGTDFYEQYV.